These 8 T cell receptor beta chains were all obtained from the same sample, sequenced in a study of T cells in Graves' hyperthyroidism and ophthalmopathy. Amplification targeted TCR beta CDR3 regions from RNA transcripts. First-round RT-PCR of the TCR CDR3 relied on the HTBI primer set. TCRdb re-analysed the multiplex PCR reads in MiXCR, keeping a single row per CDR3 protein. The sample contains some 600,000 distinct CDR3 sequences, over 11% of which appear only once. The sequencing sample was made of blood. The receptor source for this set is a woman aged 25 to 39 with Graves' hyperthyroidism that later progressed to Graves' ophthalmopathy.

The chain employs TRBV5-1 and TRBJ2-2; D uncertain. This CDR3 has 13 residues. Germline V CDR1 and CDR2: SGHRS, YFSETQ. V gave up 0 bases and J gave up 6 bases, with 6 bases separating them. The CDR3 spells CASSLDVPGELFF. CDR3 nucleotide sequence: TGCGCCAGCAGCTTGGATGTCCCCGGGGAGCTGTTTTTT.

This clonotype was seen ten or more times. The rearrangement joins TRBV27 to TRBJ2-3; D gene ambiguous. From germline, CDR1 is MNHEY and CDR2 SMNVEV (reference sequence). The CDR3 is 10 amino acids. V shed 8 bases and J shed 6 bases, with 6 bases lying between them. CDR3 sequence: CASGVDTQYF. In DNA form, the CDR3 reads TGTGCCAGCGGAGTGGATACGCAGTATTTT.

About this clonotype: Just one base apart from a much larger clone, this may be a read error. The chain combines TRBV28 with TRBJ1-2, with 8 bases aligning to TRBD1. V gave up 4 bases and J gave up 7 bases; unmatched junction bases: 8. Germline V gene sequence: CDR1 MDHEN, CDR2 SYDVKM. The CDR3 length is 14 residues. The CDR3 is CASSYPLQGGGYTF. Written as DNA, the CDR3 is TGTGCCAGCAGTTACCCCCTACAGGGGGGTGGCTACACCTTC.

The genes are TRBV27 and TRBJ2-5; possibly TRBD1 for D (6 bases). The CDR3 runs 17 residues. Trimming cost V 6 bases and J 2 bases, with 22 bases left between them. Per germline, CDR1 MNHEY and CDR2 SMNVEV (reference sequence). The CDR3 loop is CASSLEGPRTAQETQYF. The CDR3 region has the DNA TGTGCCAGCAGCTTAGAGGGGCCGCGGACAGCACAAGAGACCCAGTACTTC.

This clonotype was observed many times. The chain carries TRBV19 and TRBJ2-3, with D unclear. The CDR3 has 15 amino acids. V gave up 7 bases and J gave up 0 bases, with 14 bases separating them. Germline CDR1 is LNHDA and CDR2 is SQIVND (reference sequence). CDR3 sequence (DNA): TGTGCCAGTATAGGCTCCAGCGCAAGCACAGATACGCAGTATTTT. Translated: CASIGSSASTDTQYF.

This chain links TRBV28 with TRBJ1-2; D is ambiguous. CDR3 length: 14 residues. Trimming removed 3 bases from V and 7 bases from J, with 15 bases in between. Per germline, CDR1 MDHEN and CDR2 SYDVKM. CDR3 sequence (DNA): TGTGCCAGCAGTTTGGCCGGTCCATGGGTTGGCTACACCTTC. This gives the protein CASSLAGPWVGYTF.

Concerning this clonotype itself: This may stem from a read error, because a much larger clone lies one nucleotide away. V usage is TRBV20-1 and J usage is TRBJ2-3; possible D gene TRBD1, 6 bases. In germline, CDR1 is DFQATT, CDR2 SNEGSKA (reference sequence). V lost 6 bases and J 5 bases, leaving 9 bases between the germline ends. The CDR3 totals 11 residues. CDR3 amino acids: CSAIGGDTQYF. The CDR3, as DNA: TGCAGTGCGATAGGGGGAGATACGCAGTATTTT.

This clonotype was seen at least ten times. The V call is TRBV30, the J call TRBJ2-1; possibly TRBD1 for D (5 bases). CDR3 length equals 11 residues. From germline, CDR1 is GTSNPN and CDR2 SVGIG (reference sequence). CDR3 amino acids: CAGASYNEQFF. CDR3 bases: TGTGCTGGGGCATCTTACAATGAGCAGTTCTTC.